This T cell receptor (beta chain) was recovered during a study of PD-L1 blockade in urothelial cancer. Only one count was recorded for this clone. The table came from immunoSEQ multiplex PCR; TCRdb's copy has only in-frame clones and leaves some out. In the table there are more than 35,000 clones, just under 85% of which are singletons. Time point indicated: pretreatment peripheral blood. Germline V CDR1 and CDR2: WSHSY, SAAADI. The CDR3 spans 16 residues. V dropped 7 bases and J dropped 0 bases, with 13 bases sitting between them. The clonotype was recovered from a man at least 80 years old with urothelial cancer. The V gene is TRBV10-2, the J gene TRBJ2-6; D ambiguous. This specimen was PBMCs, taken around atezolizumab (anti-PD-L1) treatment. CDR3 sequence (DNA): TGCGCCAGCAACCCGTACAGTAACTCTGGGGCCAACGTCCTGACTTTC. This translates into CASNPYSNSGANVLTF.